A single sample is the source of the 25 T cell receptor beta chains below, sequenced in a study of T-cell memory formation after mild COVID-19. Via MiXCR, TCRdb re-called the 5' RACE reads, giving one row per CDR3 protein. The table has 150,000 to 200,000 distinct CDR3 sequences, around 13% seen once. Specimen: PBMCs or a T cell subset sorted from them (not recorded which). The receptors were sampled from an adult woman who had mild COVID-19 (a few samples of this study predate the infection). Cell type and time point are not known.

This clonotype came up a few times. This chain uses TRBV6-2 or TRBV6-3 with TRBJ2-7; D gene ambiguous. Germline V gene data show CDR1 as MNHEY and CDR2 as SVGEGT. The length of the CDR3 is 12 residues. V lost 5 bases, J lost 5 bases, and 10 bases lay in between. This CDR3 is CASSPALNEQYF. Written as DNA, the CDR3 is TGTGCCAGCAGTCCAGCACTTAACGAGCAGTACTTC.

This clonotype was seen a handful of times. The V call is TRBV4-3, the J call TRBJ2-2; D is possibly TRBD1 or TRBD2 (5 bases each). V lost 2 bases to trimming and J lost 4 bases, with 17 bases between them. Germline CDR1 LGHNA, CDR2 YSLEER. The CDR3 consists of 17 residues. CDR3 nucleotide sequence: TGCGCCAGCAGCCAATCCAACGAGGGGCGGGTCACCGGGGAGCTGTTTTTT. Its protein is CASSQSNEGRVTGELFF.

CDR3 sequence: CASSLQRGGANVLTF. The CDR3 DNA follows: TGCGCCAGCAGCCTCCAGCGAGGCGGGGCCAACGTCCTGACTTTC. This chain joins TRBV4-1 and TRBJ2-6; D is uncertain. CDR1 MGHRA and CDR2 YSYEKL come from the germline V gene. The CDR3 length is 15 residues. With 4 bases removed from V and 4 bases from J, the gap between germline ends came to 11 bases.

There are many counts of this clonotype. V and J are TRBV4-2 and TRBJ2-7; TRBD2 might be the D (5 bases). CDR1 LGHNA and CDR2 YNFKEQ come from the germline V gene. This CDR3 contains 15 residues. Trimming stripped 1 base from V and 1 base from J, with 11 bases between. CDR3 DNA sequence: TGTGCCAGCAGCCAAGCGGCTAGCCTGTCCTACGAGCAGTACTTC. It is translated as CASSQAASLSYEQYF.

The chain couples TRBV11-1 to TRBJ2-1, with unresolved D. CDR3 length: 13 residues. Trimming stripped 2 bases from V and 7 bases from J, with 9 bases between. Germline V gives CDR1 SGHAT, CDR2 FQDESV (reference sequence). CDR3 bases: TGTGCCAGCAGCTTACAGGCAGAGAATGAGCAGTTCTTC. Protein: CASSLQAENEQFF.

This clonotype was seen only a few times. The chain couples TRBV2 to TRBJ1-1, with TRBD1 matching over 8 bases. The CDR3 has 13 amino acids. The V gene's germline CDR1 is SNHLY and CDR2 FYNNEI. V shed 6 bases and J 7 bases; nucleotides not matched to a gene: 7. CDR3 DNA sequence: TGTGCCAGCAGCCGGGACAGGACGTTTGAAGCTTTCTTT. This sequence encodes CASSRDRTFEAFF.

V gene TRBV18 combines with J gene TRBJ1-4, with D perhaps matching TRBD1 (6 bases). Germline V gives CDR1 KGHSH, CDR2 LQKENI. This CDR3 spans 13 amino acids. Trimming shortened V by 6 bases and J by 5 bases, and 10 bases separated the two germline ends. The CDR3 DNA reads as TGTGCCAGCTCCCGGACAGAAAATGAAAAACTGTTTTTT. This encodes CASSRTENEKLFF.

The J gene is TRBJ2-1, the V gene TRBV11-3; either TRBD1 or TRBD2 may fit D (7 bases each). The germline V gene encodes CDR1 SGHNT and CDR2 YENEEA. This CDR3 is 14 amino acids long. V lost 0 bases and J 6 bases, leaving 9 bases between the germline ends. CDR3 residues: CASSLDRGGNEQFF. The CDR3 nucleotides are TGTGCCAGCAGCTTAGACAGGGGGGGCAATGAGCAGTTCTTC.

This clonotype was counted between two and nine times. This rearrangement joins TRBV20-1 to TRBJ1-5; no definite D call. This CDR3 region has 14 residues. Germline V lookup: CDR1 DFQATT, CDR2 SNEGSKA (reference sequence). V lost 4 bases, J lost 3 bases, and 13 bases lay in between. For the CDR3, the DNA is TGCAGTGCTACTACAGCTATCTTCAATCAGCCCCAGCATTTT. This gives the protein CSATTAIFNQPQHF.

CDR3 in DNA: TGCAGTGCTAGGGATGGACAGAAACATTTTACGAACACTGAAGCTTTCTTT. Translating it yields CSARDGQKHFTNTEAFF. The chain joins TRBV20-1 to TRBJ1-1; a weak D match, TRBD1 (6 bases). Between the trimmed V and J ends, which lost 3 bases and 1 base, there was a span of 21 bases. The CDR3 has 17 residues. Germline assignment: CDR1 DFQATT and CDR2 SNEGSKA (reference sequence).

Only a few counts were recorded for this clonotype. The CDR3 bases are TGTGCCACCAGTGGACCCGAGGCAGGGATGCCTAACTATGGCTACACCTTC. Its translation: CATSGPEAGMPNYGYTF. This chain uses TRBV24-1 with TRBJ1-2; maybe TRBD1 (5 bases). From germline, CDR1 is KGHDR and CDR2 SFDVKD. The CDR3 is 17 amino acids. V shed 5 bases and J shed 0 bases, with 18 bases lying between them.

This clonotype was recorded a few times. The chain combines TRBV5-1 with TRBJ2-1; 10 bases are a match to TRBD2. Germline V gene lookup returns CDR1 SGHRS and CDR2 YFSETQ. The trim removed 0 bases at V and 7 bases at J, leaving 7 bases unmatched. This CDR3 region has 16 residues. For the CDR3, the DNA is TGCGCCAGCAGCTTGGCGGCTAGCGGGGGCGGGAATGAGCAGTTCTTC. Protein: CASSLAASGGGNEQFF.

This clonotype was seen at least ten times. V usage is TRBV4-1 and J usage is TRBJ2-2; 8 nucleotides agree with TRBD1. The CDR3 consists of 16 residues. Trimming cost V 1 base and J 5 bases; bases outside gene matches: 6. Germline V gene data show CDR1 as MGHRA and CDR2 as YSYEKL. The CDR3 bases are TGCGCCAGCAGCCAAGTGGGACAGGCCTATACCGGGGAGCTGTTTTTT. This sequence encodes CASSQVGQAYTGELFF.

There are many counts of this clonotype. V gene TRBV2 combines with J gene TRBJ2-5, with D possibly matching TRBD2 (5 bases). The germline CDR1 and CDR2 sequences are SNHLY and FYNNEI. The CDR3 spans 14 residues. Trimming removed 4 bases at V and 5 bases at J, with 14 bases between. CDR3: CASSVSGSDETQYF. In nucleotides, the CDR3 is TGTGCCAGCAGTGTTAGTGGGAGTGATGAGACCCAGTACTTC.

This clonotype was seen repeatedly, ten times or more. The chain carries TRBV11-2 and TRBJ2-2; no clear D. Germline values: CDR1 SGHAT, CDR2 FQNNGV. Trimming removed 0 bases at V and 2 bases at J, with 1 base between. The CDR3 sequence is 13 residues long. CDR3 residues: CASSLDNTGELFF. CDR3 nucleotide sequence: TGTGCCAGCAGCTTAGATAACACCGGGGAGCTGTTTTTT.

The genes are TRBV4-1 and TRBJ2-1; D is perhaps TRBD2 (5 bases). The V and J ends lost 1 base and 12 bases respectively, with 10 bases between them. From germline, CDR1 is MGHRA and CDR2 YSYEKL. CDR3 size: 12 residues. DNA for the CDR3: TGCGCCAGCAGCCAAGGTCCGGGGTCGCAGTTCTTC. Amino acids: CASSQGPGSQFF.

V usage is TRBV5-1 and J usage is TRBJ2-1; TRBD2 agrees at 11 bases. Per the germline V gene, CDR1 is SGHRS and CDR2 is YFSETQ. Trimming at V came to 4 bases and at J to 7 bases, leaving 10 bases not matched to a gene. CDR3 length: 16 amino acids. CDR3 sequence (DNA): TGCGCCAGCAGCCCGGGGGCTCTAGCGGGAGGAAATGAGCAGTTCTTC. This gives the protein CASSPGALAGGNEQFF.

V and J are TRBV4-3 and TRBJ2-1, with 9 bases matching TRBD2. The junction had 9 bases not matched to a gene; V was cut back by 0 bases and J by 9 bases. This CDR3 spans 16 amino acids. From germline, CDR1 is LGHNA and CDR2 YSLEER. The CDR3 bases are TGCGCCAGCAGCCAAGACTCGCGGGAGGGCCTTGGTGAGCAGTTCTTC. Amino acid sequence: CASSQDSREGLGEQFF.

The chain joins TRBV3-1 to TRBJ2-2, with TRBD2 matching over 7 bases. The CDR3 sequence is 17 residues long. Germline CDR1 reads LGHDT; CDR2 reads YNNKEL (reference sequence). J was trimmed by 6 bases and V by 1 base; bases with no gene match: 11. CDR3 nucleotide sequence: TGTGCCAGCAGCCAAGGGAGCGGGATGGATTCCCCCGGGGAGCTGTTTTTT. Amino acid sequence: CASSQGSGMDSPGELFF.

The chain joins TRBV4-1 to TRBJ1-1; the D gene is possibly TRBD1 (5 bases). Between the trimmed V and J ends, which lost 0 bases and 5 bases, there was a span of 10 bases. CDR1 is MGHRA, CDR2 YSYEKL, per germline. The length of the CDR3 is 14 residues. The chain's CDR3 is CASSQDGWGTEAFF. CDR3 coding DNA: TGCGCCAGCAGCCAAGATGGTTGGGGGACTGAAGCTTTCTTT.

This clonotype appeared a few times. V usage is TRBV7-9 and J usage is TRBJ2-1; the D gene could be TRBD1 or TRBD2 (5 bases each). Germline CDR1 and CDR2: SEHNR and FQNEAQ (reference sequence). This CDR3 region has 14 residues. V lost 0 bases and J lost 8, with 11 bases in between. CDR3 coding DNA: TGTGCCAGCAGCTTAGCGGGGGACGCGGATGAGCAGTTCTTC. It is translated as CASSLAGDADEQFF. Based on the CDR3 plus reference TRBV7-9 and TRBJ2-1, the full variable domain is DTGVSQNPRHKITKRGQNVTFRCDPISEHNRLYWYRQTLGQGPEFLTYFQNEAQLEKSRLLSDRFSAERPKGSFSTLEIQRTEQGDSAMYLCASSLAGDADEQFFGPGTRLTVL.

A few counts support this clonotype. CDR3 protein: CASSRGRVIATNEKLFF. The CDR3 DNA reads as TGTGCCAGCAGCCGGGGACGGGTGATTGCAACTAATGAAAAACTGTTTTTT. V usage is TRBV5-8 and J usage is TRBJ1-4; weak D call: TRBD1 (5 bases). Trimming stripped 4 bases from V and 0 bases from J, with 16 bases between. The CDR3 length is 17 residues. The V gene's germline CDR1 is SGHTS and CDR2 YDEGEE.

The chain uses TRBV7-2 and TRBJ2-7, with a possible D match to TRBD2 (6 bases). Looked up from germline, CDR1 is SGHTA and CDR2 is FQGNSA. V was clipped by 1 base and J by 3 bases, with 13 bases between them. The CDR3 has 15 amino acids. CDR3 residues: CASSLDGLSYYEQYF. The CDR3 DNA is TGTGCCAGCAGCTTAGACGGACTATCCTACTACGAGCAGTACTTC.

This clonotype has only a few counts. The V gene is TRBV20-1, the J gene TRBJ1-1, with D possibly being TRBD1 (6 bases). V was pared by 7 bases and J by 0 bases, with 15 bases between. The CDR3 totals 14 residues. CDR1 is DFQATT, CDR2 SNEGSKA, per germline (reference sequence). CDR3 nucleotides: TGCAGTGGTCAGGGACACGGTATGAACACTGAAGCTTTCTTT. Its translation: CSGQGHGMNTEAFF.

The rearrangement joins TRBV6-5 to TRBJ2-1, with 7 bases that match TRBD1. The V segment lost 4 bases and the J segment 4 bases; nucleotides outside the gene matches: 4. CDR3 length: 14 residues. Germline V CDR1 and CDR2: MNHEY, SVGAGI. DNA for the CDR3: TGTGCCAGCAGTTCTGGGACAGTTTACAATGAGCAGTTCTTC. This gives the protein CASSSGTVYNEQFF.